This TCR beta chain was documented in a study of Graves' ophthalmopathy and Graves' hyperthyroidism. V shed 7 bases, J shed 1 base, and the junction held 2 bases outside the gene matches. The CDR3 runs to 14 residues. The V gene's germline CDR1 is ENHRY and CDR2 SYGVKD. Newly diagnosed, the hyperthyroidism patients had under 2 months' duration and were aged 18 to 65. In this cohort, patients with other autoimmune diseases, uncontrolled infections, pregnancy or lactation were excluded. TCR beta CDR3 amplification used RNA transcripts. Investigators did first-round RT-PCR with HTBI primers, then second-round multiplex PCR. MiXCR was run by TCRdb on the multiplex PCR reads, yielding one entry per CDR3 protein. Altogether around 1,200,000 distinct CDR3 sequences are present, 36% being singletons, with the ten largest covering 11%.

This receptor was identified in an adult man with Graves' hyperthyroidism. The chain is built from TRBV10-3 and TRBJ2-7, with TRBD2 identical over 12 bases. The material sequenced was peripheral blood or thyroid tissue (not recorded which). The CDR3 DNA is TGTGCCATCAAAGGGACTAGCGGGTCCTACGAGCAGTACTTC. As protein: CAIKGTSGSYEQYF.